This T cell receptor beta chain was observed in a study of T cells in Graves' hyperthyroidism and ophthalmopathy. Authors of the study amplified TCR beta CDR3 regions from RNA transcripts. The HTBI set primed first-round TCR CDR3 RT-PCR. TCRdb processed the multiplex PCR reads anew with MiXCR; each CDR3 protein has one entry. Seen here are some 320,000 distinct CDR3 sequences, about 13% observed once, and the top ten hold about 37%. The trim removed 6 bases at V and 6 bases at J, leaving 9 bases unmatched. This CDR3 contains 14 residues. Germline lookup yields CDR1 MNHEY and CDR2 SMNVEV (reference sequence).

The chain is built from TRBV27 and TRBJ1-2, with 8 nucleotides matching TRBD1. The sequence was obtained from a woman in her thirties or forties with Graves' ophthalmopathy. Sequenced input: blood. The CDR3 loop is CASRFRGHRDGYTF. CDR3 bases: TGTGCCAGCAGATTCAGGGGGCACAGGGATGGCTACACCTTC.